Listed below are T cell receptor beta chains from one sample, sequenced in a study of blood T cell repertoires in COVID-19. Libraries were prepared by immunoSEQ multiplex PCR; TCRdb keeps only in-frame clonotypes and omits some of them. The sample records 150,000 to 200,000 clones, around 92% being singletons. The sequenced material came from peripheral blood. All receptors come from a young man with COVID-19, enrolled during active disease. Each CDR3 is given without its conserved first and last residue. The D gene is left open where the match is weak.

v_call: TRBV27
d_call: TRBD1
cdr3_aa: ASSRGRDRGTGELF

v_call: TRBV7-8
d_call: NA
cdr3_aa: ASSLALAVDSNQPQH

v_call: TRBV6-5
d_call: NA
cdr3_aa: ASSYSEGYEQY

v_call: TRBV4-2
d_call: TRBD1
cdr3_aa: ASSQGPVTGVFNEQY

v_call: TRBV7-9
d_call: TRBD1
cdr3_aa: ASSMTGEGGNTIY

v_call: TRBV19
d_call: NA
cdr3_aa: ASSILTGSEQY

v_call: TRBV7-9
d_call: TRBD2
cdr3_aa: ASSSRLAVTDTQY

v_call: TRBV9
d_call: NA
cdr3_aa: ASSVFLGATDTQY

v_call: TRBV15
d_call: TRBD2
cdr3_aa: ATSRRRSGRTYYEQY

v_call: TRBV7-2
d_call: NA
cdr3_aa: ASSLARGDRNQPQH

v_call: TRBV12-5
d_call: TRBD2
cdr3_aa: ASGGGTSGRANEQF

v_call: TRBV30
d_call: TRBD2
cdr3_aa: AFSGLAGVGNEQF

v_call: TRBV28
d_call: NA
cdr3_aa: ASSMTANYGYT

v_call: TRBV2
d_call: NA
cdr3_aa: ASSDEGHLTEAF

v_call: TRBV7-9
d_call: TRBD1
cdr3_aa: ASSLDRVTSGQPQH

v_call: TRBV7-9
d_call: NA
cdr3_aa: ASSEEDWWEPQH

v_call: TRBV18
d_call: NA
cdr3_aa: ASSPTSGVPGGETQY

v_call: TRBV7-9
d_call: NA
cdr3_aa: ASSFRSGEQY

v_call: TRBV6-5
d_call: NA
cdr3_aa: ATSEQGGADTQY

v_call: TRBV28
d_call: TRBD1
cdr3_aa: ASGPGQDDNQPQH

v_call: TRBV24-1
d_call: NA
cdr3_aa: ATSDTRTDGETQY

v_call: TRBV24-1
d_call: NA
cdr3_aa: ATSEPTEDYGYT

v_call: TRBV7-2
d_call: TRBD1
cdr3_aa: ASSSGTAAPSGNTIY

v_call: TRBV3-1/TRBV3-2
d_call: TRBD2
cdr3_aa: ASSQPSSGGQSYEQY

v_call: TRBV6-2/TRBV6-3
d_call: TRBD2
cdr3_aa: ASSYPGLAPRSEQF

v_call: TRBV7-8
d_call: TRBD2
cdr3_aa: ASSPEGGPNYEQY

v_call: TRBV11-1
d_call: TRBD1
cdr3_aa: ASRLSGQGASYT

v_call: TRBV4-1
d_call: NA
cdr3_aa: ASSQQPGQEETQY

v_call: TRBV5-1
d_call: TRBD1
cdr3_aa: ASSLPERDRGLYTGELF

v_call: TRBV19
d_call: NA
cdr3_aa: ASSDMSSYEQY

v_call: TRBV28
d_call: NA
cdr3_aa: ASSSDILSNQPQH

v_call: TRBV30
d_call: TRBD1
cdr3_aa: AWSTKRGQGFNYGYT

v_call: TRBV7-3
d_call: NA
cdr3_aa: ASSPGSSGNTIY

v_call: TRBV28
d_call: TRBD2
cdr3_aa: ASSSLAGVRDTQY

v_call: TRBV4-2
d_call: TRBD1
cdr3_aa: ASSPGQGARNLF

v_call: TRBV7-3
d_call: NA
cdr3_aa: ASSQEWERYGYT

v_call: TRBV7-8
d_call: TRBD1
cdr3_aa: ASSFGDRDYEQY

v_call: TRBV27
d_call: TRBD2
cdr3_aa: ASSYIRASGTYEQY

v_call: TRBV19
d_call: NA
cdr3_aa: ASSILSGQGIGGYT

v_call: TRBV5-6
d_call: TRBD1
cdr3_aa: ASSLAAGGKANYGYT

v_call: TRBV30
d_call: NA
cdr3_aa: AWSRGTNTEAF

v_call: TRBV28
d_call: TRBD2
cdr3_aa: ASSWTSGSLEQY

v_call: TRBV4-3
d_call: TRBD2
cdr3_aa: ASSQGLAGGTDTQY

v_call: TRBV5-4
d_call: TRBD1
cdr3_aa: ASSPGQAPYEQY

v_call: TRBV19
d_call: NA
cdr3_aa: ASSIVDTSYEQY

v_call: TRBV28
d_call: NA
cdr3_aa: ASSLEVNEQF

v_call: TRBV10-3
d_call: TRBD2
cdr3_aa: AIRSGSGTSGRAYEQY

v_call: TRBV30
d_call: NA
cdr3_aa: AWSTKRALVETQY

v_call: TRBV29-1
d_call: TRBD1
cdr3_aa: SVELQGGYEQY

v_call: TRBV19
d_call: TRBD1
cdr3_aa: ASSIRQGNNQPQH

v_call: TRBV18
d_call: NA
cdr3_aa: ASSPNRENSPLH

v_call: TRBV28
d_call: TRBD2
cdr3_aa: ASSLASGGGEDADTQY

v_call: TRBV7-9
d_call: NA
cdr3_aa: ASSLEGGRGYT

v_call: TRBV30
d_call: NA
cdr3_aa: AWMGVGNTIY